This T cell receptor beta chain is from a study of HIV-infected children after antiretroviral therapy interruption. Turning to the study itself: Four children interrupted treatment; four stayed on continuous treatment. Most participating children were previously exposed to EBV and CMV. Study-wide findings and caveats: By the end of treatment interruption, naive CD4+ clonality (Gini) increased.

Unique molecular identifiers were included in an RNA-based 3' RACE TCR library. TCRdb redid the calling of the 3' RACE reads with MiXCR, one entry per CDR3 protein. The profile covers approximately 89,000 distinct CDR3 sequences, with about 7% appearing a single time and 1% to 1.3% taken by the ten largest. The treatment was: PENTA 11 planned treatment interruption arm or continuous ART arm. At least ten counts were recorded for this clonotype. Antigen specificity is unknown. The CDR3 is made up of 18 amino acids. V was pared by 2 bases and J by 2 bases, with 21 bases between. Germline V gives CDR1 SGHRS, CDR2 YFSETQ.

This sample comprised CD45RA+ CD4+ T cells from PBMCs, pooled from several time points, obtained from a donor given antiretroviral therapy, either interrupted or continuous. Described subset: naive CD4+ CD45RA+ CD45RO- T cells. The receptor was isolated from a pool of human donors with HIV. The chain employs TRBV5-1 and TRBJ2-3, with D maybe TRBD1 (5 bases). The DNA of the CDR3 is TGCGCCAGCAGCTTCCCGAAGGGGCAGCTACGCCTCACAGATACGCAGTATTTT. Residues: CASSFPKGQLRLTDTQYF.